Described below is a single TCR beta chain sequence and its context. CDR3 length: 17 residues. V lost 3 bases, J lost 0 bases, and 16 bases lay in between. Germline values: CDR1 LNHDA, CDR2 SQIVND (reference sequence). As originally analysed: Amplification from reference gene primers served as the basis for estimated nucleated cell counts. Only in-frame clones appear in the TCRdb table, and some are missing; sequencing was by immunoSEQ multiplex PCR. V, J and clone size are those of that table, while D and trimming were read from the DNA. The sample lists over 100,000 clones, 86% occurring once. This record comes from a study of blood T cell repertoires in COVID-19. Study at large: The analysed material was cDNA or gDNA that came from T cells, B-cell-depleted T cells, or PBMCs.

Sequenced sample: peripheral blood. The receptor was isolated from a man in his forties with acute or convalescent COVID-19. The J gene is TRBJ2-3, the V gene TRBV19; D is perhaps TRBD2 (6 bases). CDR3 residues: CASSMRGPGRSTDTQYF. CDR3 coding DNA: TGTGCCAGTAGTATGCGGGGTCCGGGACGAAGCACAGATACGCAGTATTTT.